These 11 T cell receptor beta chains were all obtained from the same sample, sequenced in a study of T cell responses to AZD1222 COVID-19 vaccine. Using immunoSEQ multiplex PCR, the repertoire was profiled, and TCRdb retains in-frame clones only, with some absent. The data hold around 99,000 clones, with 87% observed a single time. The sequencing used peripheral blood, collected on day 0 of AZD1222 vaccination. The receptor set was obtained from an adult in good health.

J is TRBJ2-1 and V is TRBV19; D is tentatively TRBD1 or TRBD2 (5 bases each). The CDR3 sequence is 13 residues long. CDR1 LNHDA and CDR2 SQIVND come from the germline V gene (reference sequence). Between the trimmed V and J ends, which lost 2 bases and 10 bases, there was a span of 12 bases. CDR3 sequence: CASSILFGAEQFF. The CDR3 coding sequence is TGTGCCAGTAGTATACTGTTCGGGGCCGAGCAGTTCTTC.

The V call is TRBV19, the J call TRBJ1-4, with no clear D. CDR1 is LNHDA and CDR2 is SQIVND in the germline V gene (reference sequence). This CDR3 comprises 18 residues. V lost 3 bases to trimming and J lost 0 bases, with 17 bases between them. The CDR3, as DNA: TGTGCCAGTAGTATCACCGGGATTACACTCTCAACTAATGAAAAACTGTTTTTT. Translation gives CASSITGITLSTNEKLFF.

V usage is TRBV10-2 and J usage is TRBJ1-1, with D hard to call. CDR1 WSHSY and CDR2 SAAADI come from the germline V gene. The CDR3 consists of 13 residues. The ends were cut back, 6 bases at V and 2 bases at J, with 10 bases in the middle. CDR3 residues: CASSPGYNTEAFF. The CDR3 DNA follows: TGCGCCAGCAGCCCCGGGTATAACACTGAAGCTTTCTTT.

CDR3 sequence (DNA): TGTGCCAGCAGTTACTCTTCCGGGACAGGGTCTCAGCCCCAGCATTTT. It is translated as CASSYSSGTGSQPQHF. This chain joins TRBV6-2 or TRBV6-3 and TRBJ1-5; 9 nucleotides match TRBD1. The trim removed 0 bases at V and 6 bases at J, leaving 6 bases unmatched. CDR3 size: 16 residues. Germline CDR1 reads MNHEY; CDR2 reads SVGEGT.

The V gene is TRBV18, the J gene TRBJ1-1; D may be TRBD1 (6 bases). From germline, CDR1 is KGHSH and CDR2 LQKENI. V was trimmed by 8 bases and J by 1 base, leaving 11 bases between them. The CDR3 contains 13 residues. CDR3 residues: CASGGQSNTEAFF. The CDR3 nucleotides read TGTGCCAGCGGCGGACAGTCGAACACTGAAGCTTTCTTT.

The chain has TRBV24-1 and TRBJ2-5; TRBD2 might be the D (6 bases). Trimming stripped 4 bases from V and 5 bases from J, with 19 bases between. Germline CDR1 and CDR2: KGHDR and SFDVKD. The CDR3 spans 16 residues. The CDR3: CATSDPSQEGRETQYF. The CDR3 nucleotides read TGTGCCACCAGTGACCCATCGCAGGAGGGCCGGGAGACCCAGTACTTC.

V and J are TRBV27 and TRBJ2-3; 7 bases are shared with TRBD2. J lost 2 bases, V lost 2 bases, and 4 bases had no gene match. Germline CDR1 and CDR2: MNHEY and SMNVEV (reference sequence). The CDR3 length is 15 residues. This CDR3 is CASSLGRGYTDTQYF. The CDR3 DNA sequence: TGTGCCAGCAGTTTAGGGCGGGGGTACACAGATACGCAGTATTTT.

The chain employs TRBV5-1 and TRBJ2-1; TRBD2 agrees at 13 bases. J lost 5 bases, V lost 2 bases, and 1 base had no gene match. CDR1 is SGHRS, CDR2 YFSETQ, per germline. This CDR3 comprises 15 residues. CDR3 sequence reads: CASSLLAGGDNEQFF. The CDR3 region has the DNA TGCGCCAGCAGCTTACTAGCGGGAGGGGACAATGAGCAGTTCTTC.

The chain carries TRBV5-1 and TRBJ1-2, with 7 bases lining up with TRBD1. The CDR3 is 14 amino acids. Germline CDR1 is SGHRS and CDR2 is YFSETQ. J was trimmed by 3 bases and V by 0 bases; bases with no gene match: 2. The CDR3 region has the DNA TGCGCCAGCAGCTTGGCAGGGGGAGACTATGGCTACACCTTC. This translates into CASSLAGGDYGYTF. The full variable domain, in which reference TRBV5-1 and TRBJ1-2 provide the parts outside the CDR3, is KAGVTQTPRYLIKTRGQQVTLSCSPISGHRSVSWYQQTPGQGLQFLFEYFSETQRNKGNFPGRFSGRQFSNSRSEMNVSTLELGDSALYLCASSLAGGDYGYTFGSGTRLTVV.

V and J are TRBV10-3 and TRBJ1-6; 7 bases align to TRBD1. The junction had 5 bases not matched to a gene; V was cut back by 10 bases and J by 5 bases. Per germline, CDR1 ENHRY and CDR2 SYGVKD. This CDR3 region has 13 residues. The CDR3 loop reads CATSGTDNSPLHF. The CDR3 nucleotides are TGTGCCACCTCCGGGACAGATAATTCACCCCTCCACTTT.

V is TRBV7-2 and J is TRBJ1-5; D might be TRBD1 (5 bases). V dropped 2 bases and J dropped 5 bases, with 7 bases sitting between them. Germline loops: CDR1 SGHTA, CDR2 FQGNSA. The CDR3 totals 13 residues. The CDR3 nucleotides are TGTGCCAGCAGCTTAAGCAGGGATCAGCCCCAGCATTTT. It yields the protein CASSLSRDQPQHF.